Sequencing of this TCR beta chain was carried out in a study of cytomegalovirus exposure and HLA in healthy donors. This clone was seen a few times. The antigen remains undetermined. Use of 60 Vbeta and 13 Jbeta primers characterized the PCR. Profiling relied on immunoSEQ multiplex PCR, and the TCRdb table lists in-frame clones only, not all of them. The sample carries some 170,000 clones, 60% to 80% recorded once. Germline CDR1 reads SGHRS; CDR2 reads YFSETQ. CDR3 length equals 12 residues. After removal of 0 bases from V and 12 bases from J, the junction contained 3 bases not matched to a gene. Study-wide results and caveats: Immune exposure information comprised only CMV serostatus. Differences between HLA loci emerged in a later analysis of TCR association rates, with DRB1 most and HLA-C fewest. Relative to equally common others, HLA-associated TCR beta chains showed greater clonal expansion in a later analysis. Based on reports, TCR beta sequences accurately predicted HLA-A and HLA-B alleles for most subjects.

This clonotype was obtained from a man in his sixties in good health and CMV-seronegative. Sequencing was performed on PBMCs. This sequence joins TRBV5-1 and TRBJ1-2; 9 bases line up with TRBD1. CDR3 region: CASSLGQGGDTF. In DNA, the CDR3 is TGCGCCAGCAGCTTGGGACAGGGGGGGGACACCTTC. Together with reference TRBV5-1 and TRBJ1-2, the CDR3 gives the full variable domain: KAGVTQTPRYLIKTRGQQVTLSCSPISGHRSVSWYQQTPGQGLQFLFEYFSETQRNKGNFPGRFSGRQFSNSRSEMNVSTLELGDSALYLCASSLGQGGDTFGSGTRLTVV.